The present entry profiles one T cell receptor beta chain with its context. This clone's antigen is unknown. The input lacks base qualities; no much larger clone sits a single base away. The data are from a study of blood T cell repertoires in COVID-19 (dated by TCRdb to about 2020). Looking at the study overall: The collaborator samples originated in the United States, Italy and Spain and spanned the acute and convalescent phases of COVID-19. The samples were drawn from two sources: the first 160 participants of the ongoing ImmuneRACE study, and 1,200 or so subjects contributed by 6 global collaborators. Sample metadata almost always included a de-identified subject ID, COVID-19 status, age in years and sex. The prospective study material was composed of cDNA or gDNA derived from T cells, B-cell-depleted T cells, or PBMCs. The dataset comprised deeply sampled blood TCRbeta repertoires from subjects exposed to, actively infected with, or recovered from COVID-19. HLA class I and class II types, where available, came from metadata supplied by the sample provider rather than from assay-based typing. The repertoires were released in a freely available public database intended as a resource for research on the immune response to SARS-CoV-2. Summary of the overall study and its limitations: The quantity of clinical and demographic metadata differed by source and by participant and was supplied without curation.

The CDR3 runs 16 amino acids, cysteine and phenylalanine included. Of all the DNA, just the CDR3 is kept, 48 bases in frame from base 1. CDR1 and CDR2 (MGHRA, YSYEKL) derive from the germline V gene. At the junction V is shortened by 4 bases and J by 6 bases, with 18 bases in between. Each collaborating institution followed its own protocols to collect whole blood in K2EDTA tubes. Collaborator samples were shipped for TCRbeta analysis as frozen whole blood, isolated PBMCs, or DNA extracted from either sample type. TCRbeta CDR3 regions were amplified from genomic DNA using the immunoSEQ Assay, a bias-controlled multiplex PCR. On the authors' methods: Nucleated cell counts per sample were estimated from amplification of reference gene primers within the assay. To quantify the absolute abundance of each unique TCRbeta CDR3 rearrangement, sequence reads were collapsed and filtered. For each sample, productive Simpson clonality was calculated as the square root of Simpson's diversity index across productive rearrangements. In TCRdb, the immuneACCESS table is reduced to in-frame sequences with V and J assigned. These tables do not hold every clone; where another copy was compared, an unresolved V gene accounts for under half, and the others remain unexplained. V and J calls and clone size are given by that table; D and trimming were obtained from the DNA. The sample data list 65,000 to 70,000 clones, and roughly 81% of these were observed just once. Around a tenth of the sample rests with the top ten.

Sequenced material: peripheral blood. Rearrangement joined TRBV4-1 to TRBJ2-2; a confident D gene designation cannot be given. The sequence derives from a human donor in a cohort sampled during active COVID-19. In nucleotides, the sequence is TGCGCCAGCAGCCCCCACCTAGTTTCCCCCCCCGGGGAGCTGTTTTTT. Its protein product is CASSPHLVSPPGELFF.